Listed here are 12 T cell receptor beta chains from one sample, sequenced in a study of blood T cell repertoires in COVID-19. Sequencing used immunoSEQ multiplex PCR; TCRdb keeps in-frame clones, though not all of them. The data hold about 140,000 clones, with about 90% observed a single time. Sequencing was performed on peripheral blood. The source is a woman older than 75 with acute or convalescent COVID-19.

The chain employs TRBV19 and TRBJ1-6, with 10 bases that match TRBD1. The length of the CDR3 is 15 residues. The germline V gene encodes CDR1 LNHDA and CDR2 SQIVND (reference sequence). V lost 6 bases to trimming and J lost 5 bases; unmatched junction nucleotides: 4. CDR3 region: CASRSGTGDNSPLHF. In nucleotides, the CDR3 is TGTGCCAGTAGATCAGGGACAGGGGATAATTCACCCCTCCACTTT.

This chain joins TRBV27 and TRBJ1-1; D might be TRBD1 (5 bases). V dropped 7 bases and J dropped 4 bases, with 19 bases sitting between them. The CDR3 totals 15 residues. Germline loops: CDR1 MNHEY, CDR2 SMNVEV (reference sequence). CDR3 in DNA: TGTGCCAGCATCCAAAGGCGGGGGTTTAGCACTGAAGCTTTCTTT. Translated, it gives CASIQRRGFSTEAFF.

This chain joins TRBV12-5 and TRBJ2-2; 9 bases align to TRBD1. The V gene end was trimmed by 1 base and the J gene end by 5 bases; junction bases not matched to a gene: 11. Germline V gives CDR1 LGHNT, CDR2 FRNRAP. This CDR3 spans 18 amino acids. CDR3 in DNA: TGTGCTAGTGGTTTGGACAAAGGGACAGGGAGGAATACCGGGGAGCTGTTTTTT. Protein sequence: CASGLDKGTGRNTGELFF.

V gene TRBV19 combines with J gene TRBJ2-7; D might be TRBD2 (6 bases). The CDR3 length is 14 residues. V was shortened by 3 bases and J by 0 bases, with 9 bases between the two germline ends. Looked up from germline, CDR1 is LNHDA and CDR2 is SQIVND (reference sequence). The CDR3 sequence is CASSIPGSSYEQYF. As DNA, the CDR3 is TGTGCCAGTAGTATTCCCGGGAGCTCCTACGAGCAGTACTTC.

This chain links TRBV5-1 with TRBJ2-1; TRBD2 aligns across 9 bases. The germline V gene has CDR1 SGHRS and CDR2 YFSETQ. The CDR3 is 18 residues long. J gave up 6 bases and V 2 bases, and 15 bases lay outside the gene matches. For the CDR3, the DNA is TGCGCCAGCAGCTTTAGGCCTAGCGGGGCCCGGGGGAGCAATGAGCAGTTCTTC. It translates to CASSFRPSGARGSNEQFF.

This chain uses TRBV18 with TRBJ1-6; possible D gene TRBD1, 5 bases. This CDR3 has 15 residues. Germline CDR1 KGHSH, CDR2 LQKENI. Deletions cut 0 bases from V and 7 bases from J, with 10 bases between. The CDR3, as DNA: TGTGCCAGCTCACCACCCGGACGGACAAATTCACCCCTCCACTTT. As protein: CASSPPGRTNSPLHF.

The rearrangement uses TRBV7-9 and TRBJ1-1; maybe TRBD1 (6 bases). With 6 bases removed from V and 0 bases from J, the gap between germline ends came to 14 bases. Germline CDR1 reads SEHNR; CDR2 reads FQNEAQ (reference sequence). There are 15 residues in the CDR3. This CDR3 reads CASRLRQDLNTEAFF. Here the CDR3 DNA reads TGTGCCAGCAGGTTAAGACAGGACCTGAACACTGAAGCTTTCTTT.

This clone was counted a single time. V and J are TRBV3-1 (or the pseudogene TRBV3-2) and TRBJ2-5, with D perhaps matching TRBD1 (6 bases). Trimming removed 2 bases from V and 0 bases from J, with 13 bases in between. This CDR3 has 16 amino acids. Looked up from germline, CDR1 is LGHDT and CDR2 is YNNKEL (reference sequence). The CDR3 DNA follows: TGTGCCAGCAGCCAATACCGGGACACGAACCAAGAGACCCAGTACTTC. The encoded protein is CASSQYRDTNQETQYF.

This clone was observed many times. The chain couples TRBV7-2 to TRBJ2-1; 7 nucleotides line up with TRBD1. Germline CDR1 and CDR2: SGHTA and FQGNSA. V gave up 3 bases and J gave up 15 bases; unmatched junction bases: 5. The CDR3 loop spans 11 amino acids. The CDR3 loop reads CASSFQDRWFF. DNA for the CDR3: TGTGCCAGCAGCTTCCAGGACAGGTGGTTCTTC. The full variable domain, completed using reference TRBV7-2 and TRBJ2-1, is GAGVSQSPSNKVTEKGKDVELRCDPISGHTALYWYRQSLGQGLEFLIYFQGNSAPDKSGLPSDRFSAERTGGSVSTLTIQRTQQEDSAVYLCASSFQDRWFFGPGTRLTVL.

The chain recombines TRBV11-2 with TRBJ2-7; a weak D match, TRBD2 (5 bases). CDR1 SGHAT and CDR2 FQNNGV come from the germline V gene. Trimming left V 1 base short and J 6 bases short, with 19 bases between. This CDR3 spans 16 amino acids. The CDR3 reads CASSLGTGSPISEQYF. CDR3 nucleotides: TGTGCCAGCAGCTTAGGGACGGGGTCGCCTATCAGCGAGCAGTACTTC.

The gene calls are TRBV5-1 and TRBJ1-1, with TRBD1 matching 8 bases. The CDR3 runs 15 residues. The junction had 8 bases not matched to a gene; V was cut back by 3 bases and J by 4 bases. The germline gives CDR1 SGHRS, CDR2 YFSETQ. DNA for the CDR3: TGCGCCAGCAGCTCCCGGACAGGGAGAGGCACTGAAGCTTTCTTT. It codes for CASSSRTGRGTEAFF.

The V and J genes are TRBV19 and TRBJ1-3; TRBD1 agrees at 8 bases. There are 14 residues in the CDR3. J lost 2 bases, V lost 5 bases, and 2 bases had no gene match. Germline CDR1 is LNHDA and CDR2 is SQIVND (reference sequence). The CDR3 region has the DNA TGTGCCAGTAGTTCGACAGGGGCTGGAAACACCATATATTTT. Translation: CASSSTGAGNTIYF.